The rows below give T cell receptor beta chains drawn from one sample of a study of blood T cell repertoires in COVID-19. Repertoires were generated with immunoSEQ multiplex PCR, while TCRdb's copy carries only in-frame clones and drops some. The sample has just under 250,000 clones; 75% to 90% are singletons. Sequenced material: peripheral blood. Receptors were obtained from a woman aged 25 to 39 who had recovered from COVID-19. Both conserved end residues are trimmed from each CDR3. A D gene is named only where the DNA matches it firmly.

j_call v_call d_call cdr3_aa
TRBJ2-7 TRBV5-1 TRBD1 ASSSYRTGGANEQY
TRBJ2-7 TRBV10-1 NA ASSVSTPGEQY
TRBJ1-1 TRBV7-2 TRBD1 ASSLALPGQAEAF
TRBJ2-5 TRBV5-1 NA ASSLEAEETQY
TRBJ2-7 TRBV5-4 TRBD2 ASSHGLAGVSYEQY
TRBJ1-5 TRBV6-6 NA ALGSSSNQPQH
TRBJ1-5 TRBV2 NA ASGSRSNQPQH
TRBJ2-2 TRBV7-2 TRBD1 ASSSDRGWTGELF
TRBJ2-2 TRBV4-2 TRBD2 ASSRNSGGGRGELF
TRBJ1-2 TRBV6-5 TRBD1 ASSSDRANYGYT
TRBJ2-1 TRBV3-1/TRBV3-2 TRBD1 ASKRTGAYNEQF
TRBJ2-1 TRBV5-1 TRBD2 ASTPGGGGKDEQF
TRBJ2-7 TRBV9 NA ASSVGPGDRGDEQY
TRBJ1-2 TRBV6-5 NA ASSPGGANYGYT
TRBJ2-3 TRBV4-2 TRBD2 ASSPTSGGVDTQY
TRBJ1-2 TRBV3-1/TRBV3-2 TRBD1 ASRRGDSGYT
TRBJ2-1 TRBV11-2 NA ASSLVFSYNEQF
TRBJ2-7 TRBV7-2 NA ASSPPGGGSGEQY
TRBJ1-2 TRBV3-1/TRBV3-2 TRBD1 ASSPTLQGASGYT
TRBJ2-1 TRBV6-2/TRBV6-3 TRBD2 ASSYTTSGGAEQF
TRBJ2-1 TRBV6-6 NA ASSRGSSYNEQF
TRBJ1-3 TRBV5-6 NA ASHRGGGNTIY
TRBJ2-2 TRBV7-3 TRBD1 ASSSPTGGNTGELF
TRBJ2-5 TRBV12-3/TRBV12-4 NA ASSPSMQTQY
TRBJ1-1 TRBV19 NA ASSVGRPGVNTEAF